A selection of T cell receptor beta chains follows, all from one sample in a study of CD8 T cells in ankylosing spondylitis. One entry per CDR3 protein results from TCRdb running MiXCR on the 5' RACE reads. The table includes around 330,000 distinct CDR3 sequences, approximately 10% detected once. Input material: blood, either unsorted or a sorted T cell fraction (not recorded which). These receptor sequences come from a female donor with ankylosing spondylitis or in good health (not recorded which). The CDR3 runs from the conserved cysteine through the conserved F or W. Fields, in order: V gene, D gene, clone size, J gene, CDR3 DNA, CDR3 protein. The D gene is left open where the match is weak. The size of a clone is reported for some rows only, either as once, few or many, or as a class for expanded clones.

V gene: TRBV20-1; D gene: -; clone size: many; J gene: TRBJ2-3; CDR3 DNA: TGCAGTGCTAGTTTTGGAGGGTCTGGGAATACGCAGTATTTT; CDR3 protein: CSASFGGSGNTQYF
V gene: TRBV5-1; D gene: -; clone size: many; J gene: TRBJ2-1; CDR3 DNA: TGCGCCAGCAGCTTGGCGGCTGCAGTTGGCGACAATGAGCAGTTCTTC; CDR3 protein: CASSLAAAVGDNEQFF
V gene: TRBV21-1; D gene: -; clone size: -; J gene: TRBJ2-3; CDR3 DNA: TGTGCCAGCAGCGTAAAGACAGGGGGCATTAAAGATACGCAGTATTTT; CDR3 protein: CASSVKTGGIKDTQYF
V gene: TRBV28; D gene: TRBD2; clone size: -; J gene: TRBJ2-1; CDR3 DNA: TGTGCCAGCAGACTTTCCGGACTAGCGGGGGGGCGAGGTCAAGGTGAGCAGTTCTTC; CDR3 protein: CASRLSGLAGGRGQGEQFF
V gene: TRBV11-2; D gene: -; clone size: few; J gene: TRBJ2-7; CDR3 DNA: TGTGCCAGCAGCTTAGATGTTCACTCCGGCTACGAGCAGTACTTC; CDR3 protein: CASSLDVHSGYEQYF
V gene: TRBV10-3; D gene: -; clone size: few; J gene: TRBJ2-2; CDR3 DNA: TGTGCCATCGGTCCGGGGGCATATAACCCCGGGGAGCTGTTTTTT; CDR3 protein: CAIGPGAYNPGELFF
V gene: TRBV9; D gene: -; clone size: many; J gene: TRBJ1-3; CDR3 DNA: TGTGCCAGCAGCGACCGCCGGGCTGGAAACACCATATATTTT; CDR3 protein: CASSDRRAGNTIYF
V gene: TRBV27; D gene: -; clone size: many; J gene: TRBJ2-5; CDR3 DNA: TGTGCCAGCAGGCCGGACCTAGGAAACCAAGAGACCCAGTACTTC; CDR3 protein: CASRPDLGNQETQYF
V gene: TRBV20-1; D gene: TRBD2; clone size: many; J gene: TRBJ2-7; CDR3 DNA: TGCAGTGCAACCCGTCCGGGACTAGCGGTCCTCCCTCTCGAAGGGCAGTACTTC; CDR3 protein: CSATRPGLAVLPLEGQYF
V gene: TRBV7-8; D gene: -; clone size: many; J gene: TRBJ2-1; CDR3 DNA: TGTGCCAGCAGCTTCGACAGGAGCTCCTACAATGAGCAGTTCTTC; CDR3 protein: CASSFDRSSYNEQFF
V gene: TRBV5-6; D gene: -; clone size: many; J gene: TRBJ2-5; CDR3 DNA: TGTGCCAGCAGCCAAGTCGTAAGAAACCAAGAGACCCAGTACTTC; CDR3 protein: CASSQVVRNQETQYF
V gene: TRBV7-9; D gene: -; clone size: -; J gene: TRBJ1-1; CDR3 DNA: TGTGCCAGCAGTACCATATTAGGTCGGGTGAACACTGAAGCTTTCTTT; CDR3 protein: CASSTILGRVNTEAFF
V gene: TRBV5-5; D gene: TRBD1; clone size: few; J gene: TRBJ2-3; CDR3 DNA: TGTGCCAGCAGCCCCGGGACAGGTCTCAGGTATACGCAGTATTTT; CDR3 protein: CASSPGTGLRYTQYF